These T cell receptor beta chains were read from a single sample in a study of PD-L1 blockade in urothelial cancer. Data came from immunoSEQ multiplex PCR; TCRdb stores just in-frame clones and leaves some out. The sample carries around 100,000 clones, roughly 84% recorded once. The sample here was PBMCs, taken around atezolizumab (anti-PD-L1) treatment. Every receptor here comes from a man between 60 and 75 years old with urothelial cancer. The CDR3 runs from the conserved cysteine through the conserved F or W. The order of the fields is clone size, D gene, V gene, J gene, CDR3 DNA, CDR3 protein. The D gene is left open where the match is weak. Size is omitted from some rows. Given values are once, few, many or a class for expanded clones.

>NA|TRBD2|TRBV5-1|TRBJ2-1
TGCGCCAGCAGCCCGGAGGGCCGGGGGGGAAACAATGAGCAGTTCTTC
CASSPEGRGGNNEQFF
>NA|NA|TRBV5-1|TRBJ2-1
TGCGCCAGCAGCATCATACCAGGGAATCAGAACAATGAGCAGTTCTTC
CASSIIPGNQNNEQFF
>once|NA|TRBV9|TRBJ1-6
TGTGCCAGCAGCGTAGCATCGACAGCCAATTCACCCCTCCACTTT
CASSVASTANSPLHF
>NA|NA|TRBV18|TRBJ2-5
TGTGCCAGCTCACCAACTGAACAGCAGACCCAGTACTTC
CASSPTEQQTQYF
>NA|NA|TRBV28|TRBJ1-3
TGTGCCACCACGGGGGAATTTAGGACGGGAAACACCATATATTTT
CATTGEFRTGNTIYF
>NA|NA|TRBV7-6|TRBJ1-5
TGTGCCAGCAGCCCACAGGGAGGCAATCAGCCCCAGCATTTT
CASSPQGGNQPQHF
>NA|TRBD1|TRBV10-3|TRBJ2-3
TGTGCCATCAGCCCGGGACAGGGGTCACGAGATACGCAGTATTTT
CAISPGQGSRDTQYF
>NA|NA|TRBV9|TRBJ2-3
TGTGCCAGCAGCGTAGGCGGAGGCGGCACAGATACGCAGTATTTT
CASSVGGGGTDTQYF
>NA|NA|TRBV5-1|TRBJ2-5
TGCGCCAGCAGCATCGTGGGAGCTTCTGGGGAGACCCAGTACTTC
CASSIVGASGETQYF
>NA|NA|TRBV15|TRBJ2-5
TGTGCCACCAGCAGAGACCTATTCGCGGGGCCTGGGGAGACCCAGTACTTC
CATSRDLFAGPGETQYF
>medium-sized|TRBD1|TRBV18|TRBJ2-2
TGTGCCAGCTCACCACGGGACAGCTCCACCGGGGAGCTGTTTTTT
CASSPRDSSTGELFF
>NA|NA|TRBV6-5|TRBJ1-1
TGTGCCAGCAGTTTACTTATTACGAACACTGAAGCTTTCTTT
CASSLLITNTEAFF
>once|TRBD1|TRBV6-1|TRBJ1-5
TGTGCCAGCAGTGACGAGGGGAACAGGGGGAGTTCTGTGGGCAATCAGCCCCAGCATTTT
CASSDEGNRGSSVGNQPQHF
>NA|TRBD2|TRBV19|TRBJ2-3
TGTGCCAGTAGTAGTAGACTAGCGGGGGTGGGGGCCACAGATACGCAGTATTTT
CASSSRLAGVGATDTQYF
>few|TRBD1|TRBV29-1|TRBJ1-2
TGCAGCGTTGACGGACAGGGGAGGTATTCCTATGGCTACACCTTC
CSVDGQGRYSYGYTF
>NA|TRBD2|TRBV9|TRBJ2-1
TGTGCCAGCAGCACCGGGACTAGCGGGAGTTACGAGCAGTTCTTC
CASSTGTSGSYEQFF